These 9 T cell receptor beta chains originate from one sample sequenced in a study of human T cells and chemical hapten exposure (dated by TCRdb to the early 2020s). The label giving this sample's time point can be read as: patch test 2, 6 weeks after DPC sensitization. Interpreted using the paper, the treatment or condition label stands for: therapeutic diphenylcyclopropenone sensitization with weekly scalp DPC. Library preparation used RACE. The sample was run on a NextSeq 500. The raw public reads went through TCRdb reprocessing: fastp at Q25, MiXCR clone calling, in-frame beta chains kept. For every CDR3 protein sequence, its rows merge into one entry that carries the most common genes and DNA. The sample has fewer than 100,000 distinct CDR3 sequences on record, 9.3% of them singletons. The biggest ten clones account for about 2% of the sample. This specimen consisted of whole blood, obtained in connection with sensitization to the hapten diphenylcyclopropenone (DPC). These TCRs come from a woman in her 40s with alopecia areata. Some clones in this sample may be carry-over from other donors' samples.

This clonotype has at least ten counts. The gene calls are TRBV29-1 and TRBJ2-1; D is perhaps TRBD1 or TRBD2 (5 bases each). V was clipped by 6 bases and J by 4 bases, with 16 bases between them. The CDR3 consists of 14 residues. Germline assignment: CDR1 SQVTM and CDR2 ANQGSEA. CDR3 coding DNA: TGCAGCGTGTGGGGGAGTAGTTCTTACAATGAGCAGTTCTTC. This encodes CSVWGSSSYNEQFF.

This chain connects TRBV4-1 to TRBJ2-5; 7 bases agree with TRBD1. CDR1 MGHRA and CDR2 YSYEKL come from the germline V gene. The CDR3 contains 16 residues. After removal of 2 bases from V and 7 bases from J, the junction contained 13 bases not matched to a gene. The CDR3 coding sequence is TGCGCCAGCAGCCAACCCCGGGACAGCCATCGTATGACCCAGTACTTC. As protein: CASSQPRDSHRMTQYF.

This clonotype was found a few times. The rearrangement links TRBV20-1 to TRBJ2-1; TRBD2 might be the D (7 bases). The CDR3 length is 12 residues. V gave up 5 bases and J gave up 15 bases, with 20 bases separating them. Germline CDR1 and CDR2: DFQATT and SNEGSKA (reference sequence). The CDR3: CSAGGPSGKGFF. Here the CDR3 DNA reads TGCAGTGCTGGGGGGCCGAGCGGGAAGGGGTTCTTC.

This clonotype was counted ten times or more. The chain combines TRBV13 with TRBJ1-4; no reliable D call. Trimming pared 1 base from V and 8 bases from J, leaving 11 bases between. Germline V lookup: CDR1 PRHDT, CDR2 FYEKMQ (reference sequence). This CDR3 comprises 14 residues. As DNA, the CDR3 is TGTGCCAGCAGCTTAGAACAGAGCGGAGAAAAACTGTTTTTT. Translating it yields CASSLEQSGEKLFF.

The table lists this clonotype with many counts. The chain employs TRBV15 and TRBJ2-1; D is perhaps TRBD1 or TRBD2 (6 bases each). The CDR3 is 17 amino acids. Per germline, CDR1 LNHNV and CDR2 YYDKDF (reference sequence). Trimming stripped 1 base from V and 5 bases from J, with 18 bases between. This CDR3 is CATSRAPGASLDNEQFF. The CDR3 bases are TGTGCCACCAGCAGAGCCCCGGGGGCTAGCTTAGACAATGAGCAGTTCTTC.

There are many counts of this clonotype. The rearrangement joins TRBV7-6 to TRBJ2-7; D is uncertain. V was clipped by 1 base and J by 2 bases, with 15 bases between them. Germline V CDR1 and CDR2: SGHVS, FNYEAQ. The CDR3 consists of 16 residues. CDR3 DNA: TGTGCCAGCAGCTTAGATCGGCCCATGAACCCCTACGAGCAGTACTTC. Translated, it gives CASSLDRPMNPYEQYF.

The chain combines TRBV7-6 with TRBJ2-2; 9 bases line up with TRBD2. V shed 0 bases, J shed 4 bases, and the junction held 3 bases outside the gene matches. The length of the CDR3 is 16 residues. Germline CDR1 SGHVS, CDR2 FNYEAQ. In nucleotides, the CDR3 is TGTGCCAGCAGCTTAGCCCCTAGCGGGACCACCGGGGAGCTGTTTTTT. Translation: CASSLAPSGTTGELFF.

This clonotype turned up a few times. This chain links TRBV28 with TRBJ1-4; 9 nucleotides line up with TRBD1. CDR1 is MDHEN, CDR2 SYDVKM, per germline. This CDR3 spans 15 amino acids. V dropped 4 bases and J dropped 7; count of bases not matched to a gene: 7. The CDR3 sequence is CASSSLQGAFEKLFF. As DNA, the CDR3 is TGTGCCAGCAGTTCGCTACAGGGGGCTTTTGAAAAACTGTTTTTT.

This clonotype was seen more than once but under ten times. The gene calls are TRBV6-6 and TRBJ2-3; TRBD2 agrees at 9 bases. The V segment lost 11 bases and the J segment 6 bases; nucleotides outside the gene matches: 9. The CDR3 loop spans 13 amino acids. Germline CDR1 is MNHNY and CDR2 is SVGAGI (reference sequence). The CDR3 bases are TGTGCCGGCGCCGGGACTAGCCGCGATACGCAGTATTTT. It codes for CAGAGTSRDTQYF.